This T cell receptor (beta chain) appears in the sequencing data of a study of OX40 agonist ivuxolimab in advanced cancers. Whole-study context: An agonistic anti-OX40 (CD134) antibody, ivuxolimab, was used to treat the patients. Checkpoint inhibitors had been given previously to approximately 40% of patients.

Sequencing was performed with immunoSEQ multiplex PCR; in TCRdb, only in-frame clones are kept and a portion is missing. The data contain tens of thousands of clones, about 89% of them singletons. A note on this clone: The antigen remains unidentified.

The study, taken as a whole, reports: At 0.1 to 3.0 mg/kg, CD4+ and CD8+ blood T cells expanded clonally by week 6. In the 0.1-3.0 mg/kg groups, partial responders showed among the lowest expansion.

The CDR3 runs 15 residues. Germline CDR1 and CDR2: SGHRS and YFSETQ. Trimming cost V 2 bases and J 4 bases; bases outside gene matches: 4. The source of this sequence is an adult with an advanced solid tumor such as melanoma, head and neck, liver or kidney cancer. This sample comprised CD4+ or CD8+ T cells sorted from blood, obtained in a trial of the OX40 agonist ivuxolimab. The chain combines TRBV5-1 with TRBJ2-1; 9 bases are a match to TRBD1. CDR3 residues: CASSFGTGPYNEQFF. The DNA of the CDR3 is TGCGCCAGCAGCTTCGGGACAGGGCCTTACAATGAGCAGTTCTTC.